The clone carrying this T cell receptor (beta chain) has just a few counts. What it recognizes is unknown. Using immunoSEQ multiplex PCR, the repertoire was profiled, and TCRdb retains in-frame clones only, with some absent. Of 150,000 to 200,000 clones listed, approximately 87% are singletons. The CDR3 is 13 residues long. V gave up 0 bases and J gave up 2 bases, with 4 bases separating them. Germline V gene sequence: CDR1 MNHNY, CDR2 SVGAGI (reference sequence). The entry originates in a study of cytomegalovirus exposure and HLA in healthy donors. The study's findings and limits: First-cohort TCR clusters were later found to tend to co-occur in the 120 or so validation repertoires.

Separate from the roughly 720-subject first cohort, the approximately 130-subject validation cohort was the one that the donors belonged to. The sequence was obtained from a woman between 25 and 40 years old in good health and CMV-seronegative. Sequencing input: PBMCs. The chain joins TRBV6-6 to TRBJ1-2, with no clear D. The CDR3 nucleotides are TGTGCCAGCAGTTACTCGGACAACTATGGCTACACCTTC. Translated: CASSYSDNYGYTF.